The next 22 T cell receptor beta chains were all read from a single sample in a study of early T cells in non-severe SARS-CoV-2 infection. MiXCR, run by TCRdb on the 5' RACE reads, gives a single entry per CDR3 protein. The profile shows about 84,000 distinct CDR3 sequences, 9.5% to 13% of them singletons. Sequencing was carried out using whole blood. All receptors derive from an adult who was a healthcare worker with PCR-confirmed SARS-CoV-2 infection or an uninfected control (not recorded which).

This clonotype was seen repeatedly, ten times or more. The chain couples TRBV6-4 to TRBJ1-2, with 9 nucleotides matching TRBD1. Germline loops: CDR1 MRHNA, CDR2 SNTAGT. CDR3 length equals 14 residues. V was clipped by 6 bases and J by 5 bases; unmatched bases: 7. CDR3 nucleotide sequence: TGTGCCAGCAGCCCTACCGGGACAGGGTATGGCTACACCTTC. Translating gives CASSPTGTGYGYTF.

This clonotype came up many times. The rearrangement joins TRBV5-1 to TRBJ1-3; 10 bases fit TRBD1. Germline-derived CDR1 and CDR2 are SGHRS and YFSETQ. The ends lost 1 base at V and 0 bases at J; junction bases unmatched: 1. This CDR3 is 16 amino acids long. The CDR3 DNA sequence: TGCGCCAGCAGCTTGCGGACAGGGGGCTCTGGAAACACCATATATTTT. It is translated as CASSLRTGGSGNTIYF.

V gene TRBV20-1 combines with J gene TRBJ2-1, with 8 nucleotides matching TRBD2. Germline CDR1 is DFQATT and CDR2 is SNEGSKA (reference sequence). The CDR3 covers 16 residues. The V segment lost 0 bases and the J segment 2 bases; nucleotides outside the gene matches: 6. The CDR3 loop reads CSARDRYGRAYNEQFF. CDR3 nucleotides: TGCAGTGCTAGAGATCGTTACGGGAGGGCCTACAATGAGCAGTTCTTC.

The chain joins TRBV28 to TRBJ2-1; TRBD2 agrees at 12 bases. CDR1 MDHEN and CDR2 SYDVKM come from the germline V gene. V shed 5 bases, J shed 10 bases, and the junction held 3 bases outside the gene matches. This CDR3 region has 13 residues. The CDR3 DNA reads TGTGCCAGCAGTACTGGACTAGCGGGGGAGCAGTTCTTC. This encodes CASSTGLAGEQFF.

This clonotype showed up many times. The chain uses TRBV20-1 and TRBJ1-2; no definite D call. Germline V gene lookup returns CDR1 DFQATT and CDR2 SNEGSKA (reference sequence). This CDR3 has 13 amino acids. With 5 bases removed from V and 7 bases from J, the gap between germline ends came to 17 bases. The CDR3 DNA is TGCAGTGCTTCCCCCCTAGGGTCTGGTGGCTACACCTTC. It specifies CSASPLGSGGYTF.

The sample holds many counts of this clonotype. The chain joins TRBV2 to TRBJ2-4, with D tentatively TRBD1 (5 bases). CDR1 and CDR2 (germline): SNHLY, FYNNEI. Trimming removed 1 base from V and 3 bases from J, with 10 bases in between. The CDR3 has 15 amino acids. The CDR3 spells CASSEEGLGKNIQYF. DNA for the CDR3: TGTGCCAGCAGTGAAGAGGGGTTAGGCAAAAACATTCAGTACTTC.

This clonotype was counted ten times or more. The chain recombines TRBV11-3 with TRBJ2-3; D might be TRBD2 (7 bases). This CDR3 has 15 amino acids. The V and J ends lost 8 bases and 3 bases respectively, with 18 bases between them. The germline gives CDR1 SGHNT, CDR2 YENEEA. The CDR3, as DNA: TGTGCCAGCTCCCCAGGCGGGGGCCCGACAGATACGCAGTATTTT. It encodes CASSPGGGPTDTQYF.

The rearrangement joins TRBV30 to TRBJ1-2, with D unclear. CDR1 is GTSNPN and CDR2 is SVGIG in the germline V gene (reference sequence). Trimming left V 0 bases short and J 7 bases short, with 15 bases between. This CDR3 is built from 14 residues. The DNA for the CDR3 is TGTGCCTGGAGTGTACTGATAGGGTCAGGTGGCTACACCTTC. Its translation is CAWSVLIGSGGYTF.

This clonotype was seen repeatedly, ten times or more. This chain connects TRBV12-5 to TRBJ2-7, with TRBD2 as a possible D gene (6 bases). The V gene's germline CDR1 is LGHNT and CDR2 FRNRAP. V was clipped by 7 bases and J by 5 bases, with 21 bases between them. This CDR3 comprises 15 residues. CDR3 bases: TGTGCTAGTGCCACCCCCCCCAGCGGAGGGCACGAGCAGTACTTC. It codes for CASATPPSGGHEQYF.

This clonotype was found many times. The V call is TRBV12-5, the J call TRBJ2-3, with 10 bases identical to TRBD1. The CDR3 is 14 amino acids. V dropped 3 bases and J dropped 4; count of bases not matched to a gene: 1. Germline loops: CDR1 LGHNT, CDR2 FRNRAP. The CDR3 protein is CASGLGTGADTQYF. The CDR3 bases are TGTGCTAGTGGTTTAGGGACAGGGGCAGATACGCAGTATTTT. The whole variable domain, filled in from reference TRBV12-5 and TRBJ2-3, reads DARVTQTPRHKVTEMGQEVTMRCQPILGHNTVFWYRQTMMQGLELLAYFRNRAPLDDSGMPKDRFSAEMPDATLATLKIQPSEPRDSAVYFCASGLGTGADTQYFGPGTRLTVL.

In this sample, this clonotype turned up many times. Here the CDR3 DNA reads TGTGCCAGCAGCGTAGCAGTAGCGGGAGTACAAGAGACCCAGTACTTC. This translates into CASSVAVAGVQETQYF. This chain links TRBV9 with TRBJ2-5; 9 nucleotides line up with TRBD2. The trim removed 0 bases at V and 2 bases at J, leaving 5 bases unmatched. This CDR3 is built from 16 residues. Per germline, CDR1 SGDLS and CDR2 YYNGEE.

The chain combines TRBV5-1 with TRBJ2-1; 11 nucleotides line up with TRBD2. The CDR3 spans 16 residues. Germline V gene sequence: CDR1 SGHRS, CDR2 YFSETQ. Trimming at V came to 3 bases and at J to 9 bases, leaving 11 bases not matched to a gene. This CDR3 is CASSWGLAGGPIEQFF. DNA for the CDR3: TGCGCCAGCAGCTGGGGTCTAGCGGGGGGACCCATTGAGCAGTTCTTC.

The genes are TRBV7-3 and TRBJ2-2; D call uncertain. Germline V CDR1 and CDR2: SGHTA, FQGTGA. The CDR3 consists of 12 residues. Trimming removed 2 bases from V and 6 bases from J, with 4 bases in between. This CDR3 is CASSLVPGELFF. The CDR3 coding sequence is TGTGCCAGCAGCTTAGTCCCCGGGGAGCTGTTTTTT.

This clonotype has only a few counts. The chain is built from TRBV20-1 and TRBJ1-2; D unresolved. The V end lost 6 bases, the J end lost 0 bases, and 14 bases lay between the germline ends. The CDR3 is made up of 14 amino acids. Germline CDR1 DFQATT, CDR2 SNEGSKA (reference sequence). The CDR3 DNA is TGCAGTGCCCTGGTCCCCCAATCTAACTATGGCTACACCTTC. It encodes CSALVPQSNYGYTF.

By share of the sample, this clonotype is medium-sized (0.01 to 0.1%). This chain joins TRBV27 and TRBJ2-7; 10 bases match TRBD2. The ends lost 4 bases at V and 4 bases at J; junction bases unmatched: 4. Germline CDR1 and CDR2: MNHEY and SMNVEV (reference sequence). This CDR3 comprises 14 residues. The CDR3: CASSSRLAGYEQYF. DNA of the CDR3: TGTGCCAGCAGTTCCAGACTAGCGGGTTACGAGCAGTACTTC.

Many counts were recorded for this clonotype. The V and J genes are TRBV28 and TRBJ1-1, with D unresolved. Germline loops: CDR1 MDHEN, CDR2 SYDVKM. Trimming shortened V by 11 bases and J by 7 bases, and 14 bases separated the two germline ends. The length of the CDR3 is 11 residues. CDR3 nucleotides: TGTGCCGGCTCCAACTGGAATGAAGCTTTCTTT. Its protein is CAGSNWNEAFF.

Here the CDR3 reads CASRHRGVGLGYEQYF. The CDR3 DNA is TGTGCCAGCAGGCACCGCGGGGTAGGGCTCGGCTACGAGCAGTACTTC. The genes are TRBV13 and TRBJ2-7; tentative D call: TRBD2 (6 bases). In germline, CDR1 is PRHDT, CDR2 FYEKMQ (reference sequence). This CDR3 spans 16 amino acids. The V and J ends lost 6 bases and 3 bases respectively, with 21 bases between them. Filled out from reference TRBV13 and TRBJ2-7, the complete variable domain reads AAGVIQSPRHLIKEKRETATLKCYPIPRHDTVYWYQQGPGQDPQFLISFYEKMQSDKGSIPDRFSAQQFSDYHSELNMSSLELGDSALYFCASRHRGVGLGYEQYFGPGTRLTVT.

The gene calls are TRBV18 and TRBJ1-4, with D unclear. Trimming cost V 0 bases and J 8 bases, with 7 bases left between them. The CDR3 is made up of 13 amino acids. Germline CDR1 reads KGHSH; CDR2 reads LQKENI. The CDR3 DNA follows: TGTGCCAGCTCACCACCATCGCGGGAAAAACTGTTTTTT. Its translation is CASSPPSREKLFF.

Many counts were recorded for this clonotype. CDR3 in amino acids: CSARGVSSYEQYF. CDR3 bases: TGCAGTGCTAGAGGGGTCTCAAGCTACGAGCAGTACTTC. The chain carries TRBV20-1 and TRBJ2-7; D gene uncertain. CDR3 length: 13 residues. Germline CDR1 is DFQATT and CDR2 is SNEGSKA (reference sequence). Trimming shortened V by 1 base and J by 3 bases, and 10 bases separated the two germline ends.

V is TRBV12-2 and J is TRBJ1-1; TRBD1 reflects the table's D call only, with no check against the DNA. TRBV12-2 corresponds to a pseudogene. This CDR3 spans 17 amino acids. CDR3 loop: CASRPRQGMGMNTEAFF. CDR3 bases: TGTGCAAGTCGCCCCCGACAGGGGATGGGAATGAACACTGAAGCTTTCTTT.

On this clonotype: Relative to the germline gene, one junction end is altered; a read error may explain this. The CDR3 protein is CAISLSQGSNQPQHF. CDR3 nucleotide sequence: TGTGCCATCAGTTTAAGCCAGGGAAGCAATCAGCCCCAGCATTTT. The chain recombines TRBV12-3 or TRBV12-4 with TRBJ1-5; perhaps TRBD1 as D (5 bases). The CDR3 has 15 residues.

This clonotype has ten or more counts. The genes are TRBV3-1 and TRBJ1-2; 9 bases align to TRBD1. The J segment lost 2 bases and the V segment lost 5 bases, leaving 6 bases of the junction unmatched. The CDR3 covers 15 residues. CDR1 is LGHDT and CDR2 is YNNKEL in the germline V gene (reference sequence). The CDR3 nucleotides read TGTGCCAGCAGCAAAGGACAGGGGATGAACTATGGCTACACCTTC. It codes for CASSKGQGMNYGYTF.